These 24 T cell receptor beta chains were all obtained from the same sample, sequenced in a study of shared clonotypes between healthy human individuals. Generated by immunoSEQ multiplex PCR, the TCRdb table keeps only in-frame clones and is missing some. The sample holds around 2.1 million clones, around 93% seen once. CD8 cells regarded as naive lacked CD45RO, were positively chosen for CCR7, and omitted terminally differentiated effector memory CD45RA+ cells. The sequencing input was naive CD8+ T cells from PBMCs. These receptors came from a man aged 18-30 years in good health. Some clones in this sample may be carry-over from other donors' samples.

The chain links TRBV4-3 to TRBJ2-1; TRBD2 aligns across 9 bases. Germline assignment: CDR1 LGHNA and CDR2 YSLEER. J was trimmed by 9 bases and V by 0 bases; bases with no gene match: 12. CDR3 size: 17 residues. The CDR3 DNA is TGCGCCAGCAGCCAAGAACGAGGCTCCGGGACTAGCATTGAGCAGTTCTTC. It yields the protein CASSQERGSGTSIEQFF.

V usage is TRBV28 and J usage is TRBJ2-2; TRBD1 agrees at 8 bases. Germline V gene sequence: CDR1 MDHEN, CDR2 SYDVKM. J lost 4 bases, V lost 3 bases, and 4 bases had no gene match. CDR3 length: 15 amino acids. CDR3: CASSLDRAVTGELFF. The CDR3 DNA is TGTGCCAGCAGTTTGGACAGGGCCGTCACCGGGGAGCTGTTTTTT.

The J gene is TRBJ1-1, the V gene TRBV6-1; D uncertain. The CDR3 sequence is 15 residues long. From germline, CDR1 is MNHNS and CDR2 SASEGT. The V and J ends lost 6 bases and 0 bases respectively, with 14 bases between them. The DNA for the CDR3 is TGTGCCAGCAGGAAGGTCAGAGGGATGAACACTGAAGCTTTCTTT. Its protein product is CASRKVRGMNTEAFF.

The chain has TRBV9 and TRBJ2-3; 10 nucleotides agree with TRBD2. Germline V gene data show CDR1 as SGDLS and CDR2 as YYNGEE. With 3 bases clipped from V and 4 bases from J, the junction kept 8 bases outside the gene matches. The CDR3 totals 16 residues. The CDR3 nucleotides are TGTGCCAGCAGCGCGTTCCTAGCGGGAGAGGCAGATACGCAGTATTTT. Its protein is CASSAFLAGEADTQYF.

The V and J genes are TRBV29-1 and TRBJ1-3; the D is unclear. The germline gives CDR1 SQVTM, CDR2 ANQGSEA. There are 14 residues in the CDR3. V was shortened by 3 bases and J by 0 bases, with 9 bases between the two germline ends. CDR3 residues: CSVDPASSGNTIYF. The CDR3 coding sequence is TGCAGCGTTGATCCTGCGAGCTCTGGAAACACCATATATTTT. The variable domain in full, with the rest retrieved from reference TRBV29-1 and TRBJ1-3, is SAVISQKPSRDICQRGTSLTIQCQVDSQVTMMFWYRQQPGQSLTLIATANQGSEATYESGFVIDKFPISRPNLTFSTLTVSNMSPEDSSIYLCSVDPASSGNTIYFGEGSWLTVV.

As regards this clone: Other DNA sequences in this sample translate to the same CDR3. The chain combines TRBV7-3 with TRBJ2-1; the match to TRBD2 covers 14 bases. V was clipped by 3 bases and J by 6 bases; unmatched bases: 1. The germline CDR1 and CDR2 sequences are SGHTA and FQGTGA. The CDR3 runs 15 residues. CDR3 nucleotides: TGTGCCAGCAGCTTGGGACTAGCGGGGGTCAATGAGCAGTTCTTC. This gives the protein CASSLGLAGVNEQFF.

For the CDR3, the DNA is TGTGCCAGCAGCCAGGGTGGTGGGGCCAACGTCCTGACTTTC. Translation: CASSQGGGANVLTF. This sequence joins TRBV28 and TRBJ2-6; a possible D gene is TRBD1 (5 bases). V lost 6 bases, J lost 3 bases, and 9 bases lay in between. Germline V gene sequence: CDR1 MDHEN, CDR2 SYDVKM. The CDR3 has 14 residues. Together with reference TRBV28 and TRBJ2-6, the CDR3 gives the full variable domain: DVKVTQSSRYLVKRTGEKVFLECVQDMDHENMFWYRQDPGLGLRLIYFSYDVKMKEKGDIPEGYSVSREKKERFSLILESASTNQTSMYLCASSQGGGANVLTFGAGSRLTVL.

The V call is TRBV7-9, the J call TRBJ2-4, with no clear D. The CDR3 length is 15 residues. CDR1 and CDR2 (germline): SEHNR, FQNEAQ (reference sequence). V lost 7 bases and J lost 1, with 14 bases in between. CDR3 bases: TGTGCCAGCACGACGAAGGCGGACGCCAAAAACATTCAGTACTTC. Translation: CASTTKADAKNIQYF.

The chain links TRBV29-1 to TRBJ2-5; 8 bases line up with TRBD2. The J call may be incorrect, as the DNA end agrees better with TRBJ2-7. Looked up from germline, CDR1 is SQVTM and CDR2 is ANQGSEA. CDR3 length equals 12 residues. Here the CDR3 DNA reads TGCAGCGTTAAGACTAGCGTCTACGAGCAGTACTTC. It translates to CSVKTSVYEQYF.

This chain links TRBV14 with TRBJ1-2; D is undetermined. This CDR3 contains 17 residues. V was cut by 4 bases and J by 5 bases, with 23 bases left in between. CDR1 and CDR2 from the germline V gene are SGHDN and FVKESK. CDR3 DNA: TGTGCCAGCAGCCCACTTGCCGACTTCGGGCTAGGGTATGGCTACACCTTC. This codes for CASSPLADFGLGYGYTF. The full variable domain, its missing parts supplied by reference TRBV14 and TRBJ1-2, is EAGVTQFPSHSVIEKGQTVTLRCDPISGHDNLYWYRRVMGKEIKFLLHFVKESKQDESGMPNNRFLAERTGGTYSTLKVQPAELEDSGVYFCASSPLADFGLGYGYTFGSGTRLTVV.

The J gene is TRBJ2-7, the V gene TRBV7-6, with D possibly matching TRBD1 (6 bases). This CDR3 comprises 16 residues. Looked up from germline, CDR1 is SGHVS and CDR2 is FNYEAQ. V was pared by 4 bases and J by 3 bases, with 19 bases between. Here the CDR3 DNA reads TGTGCCAGCAGCTCCGGTCGGGATGGGACAAGCTACGAGCAGTACTTC. Translating it yields CASSSGRDGTSYEQYF. Full variable domain (remainder filled in from reference TRBV7-6 and TRBJ2-7): GAGVSQSPRYKVTKRGQDVALRCDPISGHVSLYWYRQALGQGPEFLTYFNYEAQQDKSGLPNDRFSAERPEGSISTLTIQRTEQRDSAMYRCASSSGRDGTSYEQYFGPGTRLTVT.

The genes are TRBV2 and TRBJ2-7, with TRBD2 identical over 7 bases. The V segment lost 8 bases and the J segment 0 bases; nucleotides outside the gene matches: 13. Looked up from germline, CDR1 is SNHLY and CDR2 is FYNNEI. This CDR3 is 16 amino acids long. The CDR3 DNA reads TGTGCCAGCTTAGAGGGAGGGCCTTACTACTCCTACGAGCAGTACTTC. Its protein product is CASLEGGPYYSYEQYF.

The chain recombines TRBV28 with TRBJ2-5; TRBD2 aligns across 10 bases. Germline V gene lookup returns CDR1 MDHEN and CDR2 SYDVKM. CDR3 length equals 14 residues. V lost 3 bases to trimming and J lost 5 bases; unmatched junction nucleotides: 3. CDR3 loop: CASSFLAGDETQYF. CDR3 coding DNA: TGTGCCAGCAGTTTTCTAGCGGGAGACGAGACCCAGTACTTC.

As for this clone: The sample holds other DNA sequences that translate to the same CDR3. The chain joins TRBV19 to TRBJ1-1; TRBD1 matches 8 bases. The J segment lost 0 bases and the V segment lost 5 bases, leaving 5 bases of the junction unmatched. The CDR3 contains 15 residues. Germline-derived CDR1 and CDR2 are LNHDA and SQIVND (reference sequence). CDR3 protein: CASSARTGLNTEAFF. The CDR3 bases are TGTGCCAGTAGTGCCCGGACAGGGCTGAACACTGAAGCTTTCTTT. Drawing the rest from reference TRBV19 and TRBJ1-1, the complete variable domain is DGGITQSPKYLFRKEGQNVTLSCEQNLNHDAMYWYRQDPGQGLRLIYYSQIVNDFQKGDIAEGYSVSREKKESFPLTVTSAQKNPTAFYLCASSARTGLNTEAFFGQGTRLTVV.

This chain connects TRBV5-4 to TRBJ2-7, with 10 bases that match TRBD2. Germline lookup yields CDR1 SGHNT and CDR2 YYREEE (reference sequence). V was pared by 5 bases and J by 2 bases, with 10 bases of the junction left unmatched. The CDR3 covers 16 residues. The CDR3 reads CASSPRLAGDPYEQYF. The CDR3 DNA reads TGTGCCAGCAGTCCTCGGCTAGCGGGAGACCCCTACGAGCAGTACTTC.

This chain joins TRBV7-2 and TRBJ2-7; D is possibly TRBD2 (6 bases). Trimming removed 4 bases from V and 0 bases from J, with 19 bases in between. The germline V gene has CDR1 SGHTA and CDR2 FQGNSA. The CDR3 extends over 17 amino acids. CDR3 residues: CASSSWEVGGISYEQYF. The CDR3 nucleotides read TGTGCCAGCAGCTCTTGGGAGGTGGGGGGTATCTCCTACGAGCAGTACTTC.

This chain connects TRBV4-3 to TRBJ1-4, with TRBD1 as a possible D gene (6 bases). CDR1 is LGHNA and CDR2 is YSLEER in the germline V gene. V shed 2 bases and J shed 1 base, with 11 bases lying between them. The CDR3 is 16 residues long. This CDR3 is CASSQTPGVTNEKLFF. CDR3 DNA: TGCGCCAGCAGCCAAACTCCAGGGGTAACTAATGAAAAACTGTTTTTT.

The chain has TRBV4-1 and TRBJ1-5; D is ambiguous. Trimming cost V 2 bases and J 7 bases, with 6 bases left between them. The CDR3 extends over 12 amino acids. The germline V gene encodes CDR1 MGHRA and CDR2 YSYEKL. Written as DNA, the CDR3 is TGCGCCAGCAGCCAAACGGGACAGCCCCAGCATTTT. This sequence encodes CASSQTGQPQHF.

V gene TRBV19 combines with J gene TRBJ1-2; no clear D gene. CDR1 LNHDA and CDR2 SQIVND come from the germline V gene (reference sequence). The CDR3 totals 14 residues. V lost 8 bases, J lost 7 bases, and 20 bases lay in between. The CDR3 DNA sequence: TGTGCCAGTCTCTCCCCCCCGGGAGTCGGTGGCTACACCTTC. It codes for CASLSPPGVGGYTF.

Notes on this clone: This same CDR3 is encoded by further DNA sequences in the sample. The V and J genes are TRBV27 and TRBJ2-7; 7 nucleotides line up with TRBD1. CDR1 is MNHEY, CDR2 SMNVEV, per germline (reference sequence). The V gene end was trimmed by 3 bases and the J gene end by 2 bases; junction bases not matched to a gene: 4. CDR3 length: 14 residues. CDR3 in DNA: TGTGCCAGCAGTTTTGGGACAGCAACCTACGAGCAGTACTTC. Residues: CASSFGTATYEQYF.

The genes are TRBV27 and TRBJ2-3, with D possibly TRBD2 on 6 matching bases. The ends were cut back, 6 bases at V and 2 bases at J, with 15 bases in the middle. Germline CDR1 and CDR2: MNHEY and SMNVEV (reference sequence). This CDR3 is 15 amino acids long. The CDR3 spells CASRPLAGLTDTQYF. The CDR3 coding sequence is TGTGCCAGCAGACCACTAGCTGGGCTCACAGATACGCAGTATTTT.

J is TRBJ1-1 and V is TRBV27; D might be TRBD1 (6 bases). CDR3 size: 12 residues. V was trimmed by 6 bases and J by 7 bases, leaving 12 bases between them. Germline lookup yields CDR1 MNHEY and CDR2 SMNVEV (reference sequence). CDR3: CASREQGGEAFF. CDR3 DNA sequence: TGTGCCAGCAGAGAACAGGGAGGTGAAGCTTTCTTT.

This rearrangement joins TRBV2 to TRBJ2-7; 8 bases align to TRBD1. The trim removed 6 bases at V and 6 bases at J, leaving 19 bases unmatched. The CDR3 has 17 residues. Germline V gene sequence: CDR1 SNHLY, CDR2 FYNNEI. This CDR3 is CASRWGAGQARTGEQYF. The CDR3 bases are TGTGCCAGCAGATGGGGGGCGGGACAGGCTCGAACAGGCGAGCAGTACTTC.

This clone showed up just once. The genes are TRBV9 and TRBJ2-1; the match to TRBD2 covers 7 bases. J gave up 3 bases and V 0 bases, and 6 bases lay outside the gene matches. There are 16 residues in the CDR3. The germline V gene has CDR1 SGDLS and CDR2 YYNGEE. This chain's CDR3 is CASSVGPAGFYNEQFF. The CDR3 region has the DNA TGTGCCAGCAGCGTAGGGCCAGCGGGATTCTACAATGAGCAGTTCTTC.